The 29 T cell receptor beta chains below all came from one sample that was sequenced in a study of T-cell memory formation after mild COVID-19. TCRdb analysed the 5' RACE reads with MiXCR anew, one entry per CDR3 protein. The sample carries under 250,000 distinct CDR3 sequences, approximately 15% recorded once. Material: PBMCs or a T cell subset sorted from them (not recorded which). The source of these receptors is an adult woman who had mild COVID-19 (a few samples of this study predate the infection). Cell type and time point are not known.

The rearrangement links TRBV5-1 to TRBJ1-5; TRBD1 aligns across 9 bases. Germline V gene sequence: CDR1 SGHRS, CDR2 YFSETQ. With 4 bases clipped from V and 1 base from J, the junction kept 6 bases outside the gene matches. The length of the CDR3 is 16 residues. DNA of the CDR3: TGCGCCAGCAGCCGAGGCACAGGGGGCAGCAATCAGCCCCAGCATTTT. As protein: CASSRGTGGSNQPQHF.

This clonotype was detected only once. The rearrangement joins TRBV7-2 to TRBJ1-2; D is unresolved. The CDR3 is made up of 16 amino acids. Germline V gene data show CDR1 as SGHTA and CDR2 as FQGNSA. V was clipped by 1 base and J by 0 bases, with 12 bases between them. The CDR3 coding sequence is TGTGCCAGCAGCTTAGGGGCGCCAGTTTCTAACTATGGCTACACCTTC. Protein sequence: CASSLGAPVSNYGYTF.

The sample holds a few counts of this clonotype. The CDR3 sequence: CASERTSYEQYF. CDR3 DNA: TGTGCCAGCGAAAGGACCTCCTACGAGCAGTACTTC. This sequence joins TRBV2 and TRBJ2-7; D is unclear. Trimming stripped 8 bases from V and 0 bases from J, with 8 bases between. CDR1 and CDR2 from the germline V gene are SNHLY and FYNNEI. The CDR3 loop spans 12 amino acids.

This clonotype was observed a few times. The genes are TRBV12-3 or TRBV12-4 and TRBJ1-2, with D possibly TRBD1 on 6 matching bases. The length of the CDR3 is 14 residues. V was cut by 2 bases and J by 4 bases, with 11 bases left in between. The CDR3 sequence: CASSLKGGVYGYTF. CDR3 bases: TGTGCCAGCAGTTTAAAGGGGGGGGTCTATGGCTACACCTTC.

The V gene is TRBV12-3 or TRBV12-4, the J gene TRBJ2-1, with D tentatively TRBD2 (5 bases). The length of the CDR3 is 19 residues. The V gene lost 9 bases and the J gene lost 0 bases, with 27 bases spanning the gap. The CDR3 DNA reads TGTGCCAGTAATCGTCGAGGTGAGACTAAGTTTAGCTCCTACAATGAGCAGTTCTTC. This sequence encodes CASNRRGETKFSSYNEQFF.

There are a few counts of this clonotype. The V and J genes are TRBV29-1 and TRBJ2-5; D is possibly TRBD1 (5 bases). V was pared by 4 bases and J by 5 bases, with 8 bases between. CDR1 and CDR2 (germline): SQVTM, ANQGSEA. The CDR3 consists of 11 residues. The CDR3 protein is CSVVRVETQYF. Here the CDR3 DNA reads TGCAGCGTTGTCAGGGTGGAGACCCAGTACTTC.

Many counts were recorded for this clonotype. The chain employs TRBV7-2 and TRBJ1-1; weak D call: TRBD1 (5 bases). The CDR3 spans 15 residues. The germline V gene has CDR1 SGHTA and CDR2 FQGNSA. V was cut by 6 bases and J by 5 bases, with 19 bases left in between. The DNA for the CDR3 is TGTGCCAGCAGTACGCAGGGAGGTCGAGGAACTGAAGCTTTCTTT. This codes for CASSTQGGRGTEAFF.

This chain joins TRBV28 and TRBJ1-1; D gene ambiguous. The CDR3 has 12 residues. Trimming pared 5 bases from V and 3 bases from J, leaving 7 bases between. Germline loops: CDR1 MDHEN, CDR2 SYDVKM. This chain's CDR3 is CASSQRDTEAFF. The DNA for the CDR3 is TGTGCCAGCAGTCAGAGGGACACTGAAGCTTTCTTT.

This clonotype was detected ten times or more. V usage is TRBV20-1 and J usage is TRBJ1-2; D perhaps matches TRBD1 (6 bases). In germline, CDR1 is DFQATT, CDR2 SNEGSKA (reference sequence). Trimming took off 3 bases at V and 7 bases at J, with 9 bases between the two ends. CDR3 size: 11 residues. CDR3 amino acids: CSASSGAGYTF. DNA for the CDR3: TGCAGTGCTAGCTCAGGGGCTGGCTACACCTTC.

V gene TRBV7-9 combines with J gene TRBJ2-3; no definite D call. CDR3 length: 13 residues. From germline, CDR1 is SEHNR and CDR2 FQNEAQ (reference sequence). Trimming pared 5 bases from V and 0 bases from J, leaving 6 bases between. The CDR3 DNA follows: TGTGCCAGCAGCGCCCCTAGCACAGATACGCAGTATTTT. The encoded protein is CASSAPSTDTQYF. The full variable domain, its missing parts supplied by reference TRBV7-9 and TRBJ2-3, is DTGVSQNPRHKITKRGQNVTFRCDPISEHNRLYWYRQTLGQGPEFLTYFQNEAQLEKSRLLSDRFSAERPKGSFSTLEIQRTEQGDSAMYLCASSAPSTDTQYFGPGTRLTVL.

The CDR3 nucleotides are TGCGCCAGCAGCCTCCCCAGGCAGGGAAACACCGGGGAGCTGTTTTTT. Translating gives CASSLPRQGNTGELFF. The V call is TRBV4-1, the J call TRBJ2-2, with a possible D match to TRBD1 (5 bases). Germline lookup yields CDR1 MGHRA and CDR2 YSYEKL. This CDR3 has 16 amino acids. Between the trimmed V and J ends, which lost 4 bases and 2 bases, there was a span of 14 bases.

This clonotype was counted only a few times. J is TRBJ2-2 and V is TRBV4-3; 10 bases are a match to TRBD2. The germline V gene has CDR1 LGHNA and CDR2 YSLEER. The CDR3 loop spans 20 amino acids. The junction had 16 bases not matched to a gene; V was cut back by 4 bases and J by 2 bases. CDR3 nucleotides: TGCGCCAGCAGCCTTCGGGGGCCCACTAGCGGGAATCGTAACACCGGGGAGCTGTTTTTT. Its protein product is CASSLRGPTSGNRNTGELFF.

In this sample, this clonotype turned up a few times. The rearrangement uses TRBV23-1 and TRBJ1-2; 8 positions agree with TRBD1. TRBV23-1 is treated as an ORF (open reading frame) with a function not yet certain. V shed 7 bases and J 4 bases; nucleotides not matched to a gene: 11. This CDR3 is built from 15 residues. The chain's CDR3 is CASTPRTGMIYGYTF. CDR3 coding DNA: TGCGCCAGCACTCCGCGGACAGGGATGATCTATGGCTACACCTTC.

The chain recombines TRBV4-1 with TRBJ1-4; D is unresolved. Germline V gene lookup returns CDR1 MGHRA and CDR2 YSYEKL. The CDR3 has 13 residues. The V end lost 3 bases, the J end lost 8 bases, and 10 bases lay between the germline ends. The CDR3 region has the DNA TGCGCCAGCAGCCACCAGGCGGGGGAAAAACTGTTTTTT. The encoded protein is CASSHQAGEKLFF.

This clonotype was recorded a few times. The chain links TRBV18 to TRBJ2-1, with 12 bases fitting TRBD1. The CDR3 is 19 amino acids. Germline V gene data show CDR1 as KGHSH and CDR2 as LQKENI. The J segment lost 7 bases and the V segment lost 3 bases, leaving 16 bases of the junction unmatched. CDR3 DNA: TGTGCCAGCTCACCCCAATCTTCCGGGACAGGGGGCGGGAGAAATGAGCAGTTCTTC. Translation gives CASSPQSSGTGGGRNEQFF. Full variable domain (missing parts from reference TRBV18 and TRBJ2-1): NAGVMQNPRHLVRRRGQEARLRCSPMKGHSHVYWYRQLPEEGLKFMVYLQKENIIDESGMPKERFSAEFPKEGPSILRIQQVVRGDSAAYFCASSPQSSGTGGGRNEQFFGPGTRLTVL.

This chain joins TRBV7-6 and TRBJ2-7; 9 bases line up with TRBD1. Germline lookup yields CDR1 SGHVS and CDR2 FNYEAQ. The J segment lost 0 bases and the V segment lost 4 bases, leaving 10 bases of the junction unmatched. This CDR3 is built from 17 residues. The CDR3 nucleotides read TGTGCCAGCAGCTCCAGCCCCCTGGGACAGGGCTCCTACGAGCAGTACTTC. Translated: CASSSSPLGQGSYEQYF.

This clonotype was seen a few times. The genes are TRBV20-1 and TRBJ2-1, with 8 bases identical to TRBD1. Trimming took 0 bases from V and 6 from J; bases not matched to a gene: 10. Germline assignment: CDR1 DFQATT and CDR2 SNEGSKA (reference sequence). This CDR3 has 16 amino acids. The CDR3 DNA sequence: TGCAGTGCTAGAGATCGAAGACAGGGGTCCCTCAATGAGCAGTTCTTC. It yields the protein CSARDRRQGSLNEQFF.

There are many counts of this clonotype. The chain carries TRBV4-1 and TRBJ2-1; 14 nucleotides align to TRBD2. The V gene end was trimmed by 0 bases and the J gene end by 7 bases; junction bases not matched to a gene: 8. The CDR3 consists of 18 residues. CDR1 MGHRA and CDR2 YSYEKL come from the germline V gene. CDR3 sequence reads: CASSQDGRGLAGGNEQFF. CDR3 DNA sequence: TGCGCCAGCAGCCAAGACGGGCGTGGACTAGCGGGGGGTAATGAGCAGTTCTTC.

V is TRBV2 and J is TRBJ2-3; a possible D gene is TRBD1 (8 bases). This CDR3 has 15 residues. V lost 8 bases to trimming and J lost 5 bases, with 20 bases between them. CDR1 and CDR2 (germline): SNHLY, FYNNEI. The CDR3 sequence is CASGRGQGAKDTQYF. The DNA for the CDR3 is TGTGCCAGCGGGAGGGGGCAGGGGGCTAAAGATACGCAGTATTTT.

The table lists this clonotype with a few counts. The chain combines TRBV29-1 with TRBJ2-2, with a possible D match to TRBD2 (5 bases). Trimming took off 3 bases at V and 2 bases at J, with 7 bases between the two ends. This CDR3 contains 13 residues. Germline values: CDR1 SQVTM, CDR2 ANQGSEA. This chain's CDR3 is CSVDGVNTGELFF. In nucleotides, the CDR3 is TGCAGCGTTGACGGGGTTAACACCGGGGAGCTGTTTTTT.

V gene TRBV30 combines with J gene TRBJ1-6; D is unclear. Germline V gene data show CDR1 as GTSNPN and CDR2 as SVGIG (reference sequence). The CDR3 is 15 residues long. The V and J ends lost 3 bases and 3 bases respectively, with 12 bases between them. The CDR3, as DNA: TGTGCCTGGAGCGCCGGGGTTGTCTATAATTCACCCCTCCACTTT. The encoded protein is CAWSAGVVYNSPLHF.

The chain couples TRBV7-3 to TRBJ2-1; D may be TRBD1 (6 bases). Deletions cut 4 bases from V and 10 bases from J, with 20 bases between. The CDR3 loop spans 15 amino acids. Germline lookup yields CDR1 SGHTA and CDR2 FQGTGA. CDR3 sequence (DNA): TGTGCCAGCAGCTGGACAGCCGGGTCGGGTGAGGAGCAGTTCTTC. Translating gives CASSWTAGSGEEQFF.

This clonotype showed up many times. The chain combines TRBV5-1 with TRBJ2-4; TRBD1 matches 8 bases. CDR3 length: 14 residues. Trimming cost V 3 bases and J 8 bases; bases outside gene matches: 7. Germline CDR1 SGHRS, CDR2 YFSETQ. CDR3 sequence reads: CASSWAGGRDIQYF. The CDR3 region has the DNA TGCGCCAGCAGCTGGGCAGGGGGCAGGGACATTCAGTACTTC.

The CDR3 DNA reads as TGTGCCACCAGTGATCGCCAATGGACAGGGGAAGAGACCCAGTACTTC. Translated, it gives CATSDRQWTGEETQYF. This chain joins TRBV24-1 and TRBJ2-5; 9 nucleotides match TRBD1. CDR3 length: 16 amino acids. Unmatched junction bases numbered 7, after V lost 3 bases and J lost 3 bases. Germline lookup yields CDR1 KGHDR and CDR2 SFDVKD.

This chain links TRBV30 with TRBJ2-1; D is undetermined. Germline V gene lookup returns CDR1 GTSNPN and CDR2 SVGIG (reference sequence). The CDR3 loop spans 13 amino acids. V was shortened by 1 base and J by 6 bases, with 10 bases between the two germline ends. The CDR3 loop reads CAWSGFSSNEQFF. CDR3 DNA: TGTGCCTGGAGTGGGTTTTCGAGCAATGAGCAGTTCTTC. The variable domain in full, with the rest retrieved from reference TRBV30 and TRBJ2-1, is SQTIHQWPATLVQPVGSPLSLECTVEGTSNPNLYWYRQAAGRGLQLLFYSVGIGQISSEVPQNLSASRPQDRQFILSSKKLLLSDSGFYLCAWSGFSSNEQFFGPGTRLTVL.

This clonotype was counted ten times or more. J is TRBJ2-3 and V is TRBV5-8; 10 bases are shared with TRBD2. Germline V gives CDR1 SGHTS, CDR2 YDEGEE. The CDR3 spans 17 residues. The V segment lost 4 bases and the J segment 0 bases; nucleotides outside the gene matches: 8. The CDR3 DNA sequence: TGTGCCAGCAGCGCATTTGGGGGACTAGCGAGCACAGATACGCAGTATTTT. It encodes CASSAFGGLASTDTQYF.

In its sample, this clonotype was seen a few times. The chain carries TRBV7-2 and TRBJ1-1; possibly TRBD1 for D (6 bases). The CDR3 loop spans 16 amino acids. Trimming took 1 base from V and 4 from J, leaving 16 bases between them. Germline V gene data show CDR1 as SGHTA and CDR2 as FQGNSA. CDR3 in amino acids: CASSLVGGASGTEAFF. For the CDR3, the DNA is TGTGCCAGCAGCTTAGTCGGGGGGGCCTCGGGCACTGAAGCTTTCTTT.

This clonotype was seen only a few times. This chain joins TRBV18 and TRBJ2-2; 15 nucleotides agree with TRBD2. Germline lookup yields CDR1 KGHSH and CDR2 LQKENI. Trimming at V came to 0 bases and at J to 4 bases, leaving 3 bases not matched to a gene. There are 18 residues in the CDR3. CDR3 amino acids: CASSPPGLAGGTTGELFF. The CDR3 coding sequence is TGTGCCAGCTCACCACCGGGACTAGCGGGAGGAACCACCGGGGAGCTGTTTTTT.

This chain joins TRBV12-3 or TRBV12-4 and TRBJ1-2; D might be TRBD1 (5 bases). Between the trimmed V and J ends, which lost 6 bases and 1 base, there was a span of 18 bases. CDR3 size: 16 residues. The CDR3 is CASSPGRGGSNYGYTF. The CDR3 nucleotides read TGTGCCAGCAGCCCCGGTCGGGGGGGAAGTAACTATGGCTACACCTTC.